This TCR beta chain originates from a study of blood T cell repertoires in COVID-19. The CDR3 length is 14 residues. CDR1 is SGHNT, CDR2 YYREEE, per germline (reference sequence). V was pared by 2 bases and J by 2 bases, with 10 bases between. Sequenced by immunoSEQ multiplex PCR; TCRdb stores in-frame clones only, minus some. The sample lists about 240,000 clones; approximately 83% were seen once. This sequence was found in a woman older than 75 with acute or convalescent COVID-19. The V call is TRBV5-4, the J call TRBJ1-1, with a weak D call TRBD1 (5 bases). Specimen: peripheral blood. CDR3 DNA: TGTGCCAGCAGCTTTGTAAGGGGTAACACTGAAGCTTTCTTT. Translation: CASSFVRGNTEAFF.